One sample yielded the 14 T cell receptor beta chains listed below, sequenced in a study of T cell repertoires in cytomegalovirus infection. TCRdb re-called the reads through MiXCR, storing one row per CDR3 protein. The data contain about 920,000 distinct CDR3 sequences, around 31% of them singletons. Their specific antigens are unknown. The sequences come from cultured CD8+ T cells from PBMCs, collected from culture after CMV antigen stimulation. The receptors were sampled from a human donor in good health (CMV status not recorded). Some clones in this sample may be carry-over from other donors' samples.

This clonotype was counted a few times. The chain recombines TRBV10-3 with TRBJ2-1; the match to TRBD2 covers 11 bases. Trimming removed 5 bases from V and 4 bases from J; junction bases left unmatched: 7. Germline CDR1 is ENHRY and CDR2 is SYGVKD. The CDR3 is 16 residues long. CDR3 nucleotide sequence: TGTGCCATCAGTCCCCAACTAGCGGGGGATTACAATGAGCAGTTCTTC. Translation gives CAISPQLAGDYNEQFF.

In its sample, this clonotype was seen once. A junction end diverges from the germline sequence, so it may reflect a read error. CDR3 nucleotides: TGCGCCAGCAGCCCTTCCCCGGGACTAGCGGGCAGCTCCTACAATGAGCAGTCCTTC. Amino acid sequence: CASSPSPGLAGSSYNEQSF. This chain links TRBV4-3 with TRBJ2-1; 12 positions agree with TRBD2. The germline gives CDR1 LGHNA, CDR2 YSLEER. The length of the CDR3 is 19 residues.

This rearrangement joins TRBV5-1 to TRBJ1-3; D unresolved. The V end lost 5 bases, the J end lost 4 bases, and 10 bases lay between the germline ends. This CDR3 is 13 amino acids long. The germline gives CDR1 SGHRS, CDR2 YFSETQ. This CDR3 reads CASSLRAGNTIYF. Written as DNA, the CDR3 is TGCGCCAGCAGTCTTCGCGCGGGAAACACCATATATTTT. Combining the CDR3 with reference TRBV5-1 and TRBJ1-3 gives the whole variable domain KAGVTQTPRYLIKTRGQQVTLSCSPISGHRSVSWYQQTPGQGLQFLFEYFSETQRNKGNFPGRFSGRQFSNSRSEMNVSTLELGDSALYLCASSLRAGNTIYFGEGSWLTVV.

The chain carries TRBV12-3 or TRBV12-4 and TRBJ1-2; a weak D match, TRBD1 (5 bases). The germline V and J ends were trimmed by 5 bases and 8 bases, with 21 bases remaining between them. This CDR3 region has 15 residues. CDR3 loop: CASSPYLSGDGGYTF. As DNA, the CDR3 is TGTGCCAGCAGTCCTTACCTGTCGGGGGACGGGGGCTACACCTTC.

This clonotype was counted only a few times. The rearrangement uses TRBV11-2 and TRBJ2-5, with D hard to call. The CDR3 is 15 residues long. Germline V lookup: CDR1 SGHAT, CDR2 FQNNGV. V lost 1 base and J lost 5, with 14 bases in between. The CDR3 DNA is TGTGCCAGCAGCTTAGGGACGGCCTTAAGGGAGACCCAGTACTTC. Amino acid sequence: CASSLGTALRETQYF.

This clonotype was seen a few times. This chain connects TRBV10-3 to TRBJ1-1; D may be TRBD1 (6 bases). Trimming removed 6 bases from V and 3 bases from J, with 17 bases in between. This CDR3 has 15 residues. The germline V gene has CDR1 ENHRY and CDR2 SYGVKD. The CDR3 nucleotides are TGTGCCATCAGGCGACAGGTTTCGGCTGACACTGAAGCTTTCTTT. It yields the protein CAIRRQVSADTEAFF.

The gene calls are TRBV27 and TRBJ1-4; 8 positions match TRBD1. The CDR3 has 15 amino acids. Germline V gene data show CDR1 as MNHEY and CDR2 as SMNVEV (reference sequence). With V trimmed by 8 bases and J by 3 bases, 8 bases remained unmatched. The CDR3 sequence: CASGQGYLANEKLFF. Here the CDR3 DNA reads TGTGCCAGCGGACAGGGCTACTTGGCTAATGAAAAACTGTTTTTT.

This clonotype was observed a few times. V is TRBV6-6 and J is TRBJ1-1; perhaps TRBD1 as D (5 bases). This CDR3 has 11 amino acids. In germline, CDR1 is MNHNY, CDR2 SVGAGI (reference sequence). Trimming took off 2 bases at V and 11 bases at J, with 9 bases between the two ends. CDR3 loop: CASSYGGWAFF. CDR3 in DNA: TGTGCCAGCAGTTACGGGGGGTGGGCTTTCTTT.

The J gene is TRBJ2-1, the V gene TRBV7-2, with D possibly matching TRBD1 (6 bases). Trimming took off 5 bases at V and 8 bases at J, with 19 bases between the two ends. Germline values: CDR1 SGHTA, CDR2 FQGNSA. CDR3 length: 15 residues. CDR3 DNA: TGTGCCAGCAGCCAGTCTCGTGACAGGCGCGATGAGCAGTTCTTC. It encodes CASSQSRDRRDEQFF.

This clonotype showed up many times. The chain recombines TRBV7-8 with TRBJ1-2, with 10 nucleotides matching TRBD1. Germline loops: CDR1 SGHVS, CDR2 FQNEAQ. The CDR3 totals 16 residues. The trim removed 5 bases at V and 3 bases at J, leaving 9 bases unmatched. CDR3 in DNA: TGTGCCAGCAGCAACCCGAGGGACAGGGGATACTATGGCTACACCTTC. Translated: CASSNPRDRGYYGYTF.

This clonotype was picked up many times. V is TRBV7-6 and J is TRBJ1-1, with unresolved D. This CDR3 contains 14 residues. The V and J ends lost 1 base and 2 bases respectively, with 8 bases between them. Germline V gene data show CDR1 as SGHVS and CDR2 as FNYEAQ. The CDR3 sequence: CASSLVAENTEAFF. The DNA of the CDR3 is TGTGCCAGCAGCTTAGTGGCAGAAAACACTGAAGCTTTCTTT.

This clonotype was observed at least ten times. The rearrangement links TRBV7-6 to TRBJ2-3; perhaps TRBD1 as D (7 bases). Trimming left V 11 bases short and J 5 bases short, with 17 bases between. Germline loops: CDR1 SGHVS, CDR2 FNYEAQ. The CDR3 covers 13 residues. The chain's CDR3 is CASGRGRGDTQYF. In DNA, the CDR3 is TGTGCCTCTGGAAGGGGGCGGGGAGATACGCAGTATTTT.

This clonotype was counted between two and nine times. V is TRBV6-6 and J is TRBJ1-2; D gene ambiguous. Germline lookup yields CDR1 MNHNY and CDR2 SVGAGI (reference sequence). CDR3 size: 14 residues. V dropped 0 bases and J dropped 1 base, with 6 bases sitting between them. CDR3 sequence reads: CASSYSGNNYGYTF. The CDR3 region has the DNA TGTGCCAGCAGTTACTCAGGGAATAACTATGGCTACACCTTC.

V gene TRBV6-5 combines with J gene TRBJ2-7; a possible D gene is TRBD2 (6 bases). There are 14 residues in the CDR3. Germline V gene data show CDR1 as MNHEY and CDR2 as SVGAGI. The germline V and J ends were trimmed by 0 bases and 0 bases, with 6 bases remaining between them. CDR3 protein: CASSYSGSSYEQYF. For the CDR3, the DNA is TGTGCCAGCAGTTACTCCGGGAGCTCCTACGAGCAGTACTTC.